The rows below give T cell receptor beta chains drawn from one sample of a study of T cell responses to AZD1222 COVID-19 vaccine. Only in-frame clones appear in the TCRdb table, and some are missing; sequencing was by immunoSEQ multiplex PCR. The sample carries about 150,000 clones, around nine tenths recorded once. The input for sequencing was peripheral blood, taken on day 0 of AZD1222 vaccination. The receptors here all came from an adult in good health. The CDR3 runs from the conserved cysteine through the conserved F or W. D genes are given only for firm matches. Size tells how often a clone was seen (once, few, many) or the class of an expanded clone, and some rows leave it out.

J gene | clone size | D gene | V gene | CDR3 protein
TRBJ1-4 | once | TRBD1 | TRBV6-1 | CASSEMGTVPQKLFF
TRBJ2-5 | . | TRBD1 | TRBV5-6 | CASSTPGTGGHKEYF
TRBJ1-2 | few | . | TRBV2 | CASSEGERYGYTF
TRBJ2-7 | . | . | TRBV20-1 | CSAKTSYEQYF
TRBJ2-7 | . | TRBD2 | TRBV27 | CASSSTSGAPYEQYF
TRBJ2-7 | . | . | TRBV5-5 | CASSLFAGSGAYEQYF
TRBJ1-1 | once | TRBD1 | TRBV5-1 | CASSLGPGQEAFF
TRBJ1-3 | once | TRBD1 | TRBV7-9 | CASSLLSGTGLGGNTIYF
TRBJ1-5 | . | . | TRBV21-1 | CASSKVVGRYSRNQPQHF
TRBJ1-1 | . | . | TRBV4-1 | CASSAWGAGNTEAFF
TRBJ1-5 | . | . | TRBV23-1 | CASILGQGTQPQHF
TRBJ1-1 | . | . | TRBV10-3 | CAISGAGLNTEAFF
TRBJ1-1 | . | . | TRBV27 | CASSTLAAGRMNTEAFF
TRBJ1-4 | once | . | TRBV30 | CAWSRSRVGAEKLFF
TRBJ2-3 | . | . | TRBV5-1 | CASSLKTTSTDTQYF
TRBJ1-4 | . | TRBD1 | TRBV5-4 | CASSWTGTFNEKLFF
TRBJ1-5 | . | . | TRBV7-2 | CASSASGVFPQHF
TRBJ2-3 | . | . | TRBV16 | CASSQFESGATDTQYF
TRBJ1-3 | . | TRBD1 | TRBV9 | CASSVGPGGYPLVSGNTIYF
TRBJ2-1 | . | TRBD1 | TRBV4-3 | CASSQDMGTGFHNEQFF
TRBJ2-5 | . | . | TRBV2 | CASSALETQYF
TRBJ1-4 | once | . | TRBV6-5 | CASRRTYEGKLFF
TRBJ1-6 | . | TRBD1 | TRBV5-6 | CASSPDRGKDSPLHF
TRBJ2-3 | . | TRBD2 | TRBV23-1 | CASTQGVAGGLVTDTQYF
TRBJ1-1 | . | . | TRBV6-5 | CASARERNTEAFF
TRBJ1-2 | once | . | TRBV28 | CASSLGAVNYGYTF
TRBJ2-7 | . | TRBD1 | TRBV28 | CASTRTGSEQYF
TRBJ1-5 | many | . | TRBV15 | CATSRGVSNQPQHF
TRBJ1-5 | once | . | TRBV5-1 | CASSLGSNQPQHF
TRBJ2-1 | . | . | TRBV9 | CASSVAGGEYNEQFF
TRBJ1-2 | . | . | TRBV4-1 | CASSQDGGGNYGYTF
TRBJ1-1 | . | TRBD1 | TRBV28 | CASSFQGQVNTEAFF
TRBJ1-3 | . | TRBD1 | TRBV7-2 | CASSLQTGLTGNTIYF
TRBJ1-3 | . | . | TRBV9 | CASSVWGSSSGNTIYF
TRBJ2-2 | once | . | TRBV10-3 | CAISTQGKLSTGELFF
TRBJ1-1 | . | . | TRBV2 | CASSEQGVRMNTEAFF
TRBJ2-3 | . | TRBD1 | TRBV5-1 | CASSTGQGAKDTQYF